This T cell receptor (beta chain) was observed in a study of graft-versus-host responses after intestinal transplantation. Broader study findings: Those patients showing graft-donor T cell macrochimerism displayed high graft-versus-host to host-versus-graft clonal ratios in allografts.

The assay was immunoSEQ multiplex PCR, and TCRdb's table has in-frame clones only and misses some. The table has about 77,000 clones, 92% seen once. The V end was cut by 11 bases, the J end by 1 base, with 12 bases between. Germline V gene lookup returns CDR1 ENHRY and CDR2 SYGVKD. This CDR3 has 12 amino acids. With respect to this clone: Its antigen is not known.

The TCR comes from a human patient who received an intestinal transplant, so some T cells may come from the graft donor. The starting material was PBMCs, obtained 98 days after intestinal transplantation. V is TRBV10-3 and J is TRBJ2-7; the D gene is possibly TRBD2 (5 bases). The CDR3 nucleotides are TGTGCCGTAAGGACTGCTTCCTACGAGCAGTACTTC. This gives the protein CAVRTASYEQYF.